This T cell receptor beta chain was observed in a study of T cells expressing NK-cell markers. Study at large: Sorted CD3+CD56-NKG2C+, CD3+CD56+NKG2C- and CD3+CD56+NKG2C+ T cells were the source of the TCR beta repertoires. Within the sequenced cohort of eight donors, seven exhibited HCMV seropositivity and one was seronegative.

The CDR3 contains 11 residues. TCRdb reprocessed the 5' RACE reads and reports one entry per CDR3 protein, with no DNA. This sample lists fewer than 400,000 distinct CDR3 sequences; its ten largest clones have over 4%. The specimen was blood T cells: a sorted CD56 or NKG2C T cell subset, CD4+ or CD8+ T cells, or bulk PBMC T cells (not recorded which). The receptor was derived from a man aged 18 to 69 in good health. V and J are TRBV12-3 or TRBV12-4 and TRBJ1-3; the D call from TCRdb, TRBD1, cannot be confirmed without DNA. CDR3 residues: CASQGADTIYF.